A selection of T cell receptor beta chains follows, all from one sample in a study of blood T cell repertoires in COVID-19. Clones were sequenced by immunoSEQ multiplex PCR, and TCRdb holds only the in-frame ones, with some missing. This sample yields about 130,000 clones, of which about 74% are seen a single time; approximately 5.9% belongs to the top ten. Sample: peripheral blood. These receptors were taken from a man at least 80 years old with COVID-19, enrolled during active disease. The CDR3 runs from the conserved cysteine through the conserved F or W.

j_call: TRBJ2-2
v_call: TRBV21-1
cdr3_length: 18
cdr3_aa: CASSKGPGRGRNTGELFF

j_call: TRBJ1-6
v_call: TRBV9
cdr3_length: 14
cdr3_aa: CASSHTDSNSPLHF

j_call: TRBJ2-1
v_call: TRBV4-2
cdr3_length: 15
cdr3_aa: CASSPERDSYNEQFF

j_call: TRBJ2-7
v_call: TRBV2
cdr3_length: 14
cdr3_aa: CASSRTSGMYEQYF

j_call: TRBJ2-1
v_call: TRBV9
cdr3_length: 16
cdr3_aa: CASSVGPFSGVNEQFF

j_call: TRBJ2-7
v_call: TRBV7-9
cdr3_length: 13
cdr3_aa: CASSQQGAYEQYF

j_call: TRBJ2-1
v_call: TRBV19
cdr3_length: 17
cdr3_aa: CASQGLAGGPGYNEQFF

j_call: TRBJ1-4
v_call: TRBV19
cdr3_length: 16
cdr3_aa: CASSPLWAGDVGELFF

j_call: TRBJ2-7
v_call: TRBV5-1
cdr3_length: 15
cdr3_aa: CASSLAGVSSYEQYF

j_call: TRBJ2-7
v_call: TRBV5-1
cdr3_length: 14
cdr3_aa: CASSFSGLTYEQYF

j_call: TRBJ2-3
v_call: TRBV3-1/TRBV3-2
cdr3_length: 20
cdr3_aa: CASSHSRLAGITSNTDTQYF

j_call: TRBJ1-1
v_call: TRBV7-9
cdr3_length: 14
cdr3_aa: CASSLVGKDTEAFF

j_call: TRBJ2-1
v_call: TRBV2
cdr3_length: 11
cdr3_aa: CASSGLAEQFF

j_call: TRBJ2-2
v_call: TRBV5-4
cdr3_length: 14
cdr3_aa: CASEREANTGELFF

j_call: TRBJ1-1
v_call: TRBV6-5
cdr3_length: 14
cdr3_aa: CASSRGGAIVEAFF

j_call: TRBJ1-2
v_call: TRBV10-3
cdr3_length: 11
cdr3_aa: CAIMETYGYTF

j_call: TRBJ2-2
v_call: TRBV5-3
cdr3_length: 16
cdr3_aa: CARSPDRTGNTGELFF

j_call: TRBJ1-6
v_call: TRBV28
cdr3_length: 15
cdr3_aa: CASRPTVVRLSPLHF

j_call: TRBJ2-7
v_call: TRBV5-1
cdr3_length: 15
cdr3_aa: CASSVTGSPSYEQYF

j_call: TRBJ2-1
v_call: TRBV6-5
cdr3_length: 15
cdr3_aa: CASSREGLAGNEQFF

j_call: TRBJ2-7
v_call: TRBV13
cdr3_length: 15
cdr3_aa: CASSLEAGSPYEQYF

j_call: TRBJ1-3
v_call: TRBV18
cdr3_length: 18
cdr3_aa: CASSRNLDFTGSGNTIYF

j_call: TRBJ2-1
v_call: TRBV28
cdr3_length: 12
cdr3_aa: CASSSTYNEQFF

j_call: TRBJ1-2
v_call: TRBV6-5
cdr3_length: 16
cdr3_aa: CASSYGTGGDYYGYTF

j_call: TRBJ1-6
v_call: TRBV23-1
cdr3_length: 16
cdr3_aa: CASSQSGSSYNSPLHF

j_call: TRBJ2-7
v_call: TRBV11-2
cdr3_length: 13
cdr3_aa: CASSLEMTGEQYF

j_call: TRBJ1-3
v_call: TRBV28
cdr3_length: 15
cdr3_aa: CASRETGGWGNTIYF

j_call: TRBJ1-4
v_call: TRBV19
cdr3_length: 13
cdr3_aa: CASSIGRNEKLFF

j_call: TRBJ2-1
v_call: TRBV29-1
cdr3_length: 13
cdr3_aa: CSVTRDSGNEQFF

j_call: TRBJ2-1
v_call: TRBV27
cdr3_length: 16
cdr3_aa: CASSLSTSGGYNEQFF

j_call: TRBJ2-5
v_call: TRBV6-5
cdr3_length: 15
cdr3_aa: CASSPDRGNQETQYF

j_call: TRBJ1-4
v_call: TRBV6-5
cdr3_length: 14
cdr3_aa: CAIPQGTGNEKLFF

j_call: TRBJ2-2
v_call: TRBV18
cdr3_length: 16
cdr3_aa: CASSPSETGDTGELFF

j_call: TRBJ2-1
v_call: TRBV6-5
cdr3_length: 14
cdr3_aa: CASSYQGNYNEQFF

j_call: TRBJ2-2
v_call: TRBV5-1
cdr3_length: 16
cdr3_aa: CASSFRGTGVTGELFF

j_call: TRBJ1-4
v_call: TRBV27
cdr3_length: 15
cdr3_aa: CASSLRGQFHEKLFF

j_call: TRBJ1-2
v_call: TRBV16
cdr3_length: 15
cdr3_aa: CASSQLGQELYGYTF

j_call: TRBJ2-1
v_call: TRBV7-7
cdr3_length: 15
cdr3_aa: CASSFGDPIYNEQFF

j_call: TRBJ2-2
v_call: TRBV5-1
cdr3_length: 16
cdr3_aa: CASSSQTSAETGELFF

j_call: TRBJ2-3
v_call: TRBV6-2/TRBV6-3
cdr3_length: 13
cdr3_aa: CASSRTPVSTQYF

j_call: TRBJ2-1
v_call: TRBV5-1
cdr3_length: 14
cdr3_aa: CASSLELVYNEQFF

j_call: TRBJ2-1
v_call: TRBV10-3
cdr3_length: 14
cdr3_aa: CAISGDSTYNEQFF

j_call: TRBJ2-7
v_call: TRBV5-4
cdr3_length: 15
cdr3_aa: CASSLASGPGVGQYF

j_call: TRBJ2-7
v_call: TRBV27
cdr3_length: 16
cdr3_aa: CASSGDRTRLSYEQYF

j_call: TRBJ1-6
v_call: TRBV7-3
cdr3_length: 13
cdr3_aa: CASSLNRNSPLHF

j_call: TRBJ1-6
v_call: TRBV2
cdr3_length: 14
cdr3_aa: CASRGQGYRSPLHF

j_call: TRBJ2-6
v_call: TRBV5-5
cdr3_length: 13
cdr3_aa: CASSFGNENVLTF

j_call: TRBJ1-5
v_call: TRBV20-1
cdr3_length: 15
cdr3_aa: CSASYQARLNQPQHF

j_call: TRBJ2-7
v_call: TRBV5-5
cdr3_length: 14
cdr3_aa: CASRLTSATYEQYF

j_call: TRBJ1-5
v_call: TRBV6-5
cdr3_length: 13
cdr3_aa: CASSYYSNQPQHF

j_call: TRBJ1-4
v_call: TRBV7-2
cdr3_length: 13
cdr3_aa: CASSFGANEKLFF

j_call: TRBJ2-3
v_call: TRBV5-4
cdr3_length: 18
cdr3_aa: CASSLEGLAGDSTDTQYF

j_call: TRBJ2-3
v_call: TRBV18
cdr3_length: 17
cdr3_aa: CASSPAFLIYGTDTQYF

j_call: TRBJ1-3
v_call: TRBV7-9
cdr3_length: 15
cdr3_aa: CASSLRDRAGNTIYF